A selection of T cell receptor beta chains follows, all from one sample in a study of blood T cells in healthy people across ages. One entry per CDR3 protein, called by TCRdb with MiXCR from the 5' RACE reads. Of about 1 million distinct CDR3 sequences detected, almost 25% appear once; the ten largest clones hold around 0.75%. This sample also belongs to another study, concerning T cells of mothers and their children.

The sequencing sample was made of blood. The receptors stem from a girl aged 2 to 10 in good health. CDR3s include the opening cysteine and the closing phenylalanine or tryptophan. D genes are given only for firm matches. Size tells how often a clone was seen (once, few, many) or the class of an expanded clone, and some rows leave it out.

CDR3 DNA: TGTGCCAGCAGCGAGTCCCTCAGGGACGCGCAACATAATGAGCAGTTCTTC; CDR3 protein: CASSESLRDAQHNEQFF; J gene: TRBJ2-1; clone size: few; D gene: .; V gene: TRBV9
CDR3 DNA: TGTGCCAGCAGTGATGGTAAAGGCAACCTCAACTACGAGCAGTACTTC; CDR3 protein: CASSDGKGNLNYEQYF; J gene: TRBJ2-7; clone size: few; D gene: .; V gene: TRBV28
CDR3 DNA: TGTGCCAGCAGCTTAGCCGTTGGGGATAGTGGCTACACCTTC; CDR3 protein: CASSLAVGDSGYTF; J gene: TRBJ1-2; clone size: .; D gene: .; V gene: TRBV7-9
CDR3 DNA: TGTGCCAGCGGTAGACAGCAGTATTTT; CDR3 protein: CASGRQQYF; J gene: TRBJ2-3; clone size: .; D gene: .; V gene: TRBV6-2/TRBV6-3
CDR3 DNA: TGTGCCAGCAGCCAAGAGCAATCGGGACCTTCCTACGAGCAGTACTTC; CDR3 protein: CASSQEQSGPSYEQYF; J gene: TRBJ2-7; clone size: few; D gene: .; V gene: TRBV4-2
CDR3 DNA: TGTGCCAGCAGTACCTGGCGGGGAGCCGGCGCTGAAGCTTTCTTT; CDR3 protein: CASSTWRGAGAEAFF; J gene: TRBJ1-1; clone size: few; D gene: .; V gene: TRBV28
CDR3 DNA: TGCAGCGATGTTTGGGGGGAAGGAAACACCATATATTTT; CDR3 protein: CSDVWGEGNTIYF; J gene: TRBJ1-3; clone size: .; D gene: .; V gene: TRBV29-1
CDR3 DNA: TGCGCCAGCAGCGGTAGCGGGCCATCCTACGAGCAGTACTTC; CDR3 protein: CASSGSGPSYEQYF; J gene: TRBJ2-7; clone size: .; D gene: TRBD2; V gene: TRBV5-1
CDR3 DNA: TGTGCCAGCAGCGTAGGTCAGGGGCTCTATGGCTACACCTTC; CDR3 protein: CASSVGQGLYGYTF; J gene: TRBJ1-2; clone size: .; D gene: .; V gene: TRBV9
CDR3 DNA: TGTGCCACCAGTGATTTGAGCGCTGCAGGGGAATCGTACAATGAGCAGTTCTTC; CDR3 protein: CATSDLSAAGESYNEQFF; J gene: TRBJ2-1; clone size: few; D gene: .; V gene: TRBV24-1